These T cell receptor beta chains were read from a single sample in a study of Graves' ophthalmopathy and Graves' hyperthyroidism. TCRdb re-analysed the multiplex PCR reads in MiXCR, keeping a single row per CDR3 protein. The sample consists of 500,000 to 800,000 distinct CDR3 sequences, 35% to 45% of them appearing once. Sequencing was carried out using peripheral blood. These receptors all come from an adult man with Graves' ophthalmopathy. The CDR3 runs from the conserved cysteine through the conserved F or W. The order of the fields is clone size, J gene, V gene, D gene, CDR3 DNA, CDR3 protein. The D gene is left open where the match is weak. Clone size appears in some rows only: once, few, many, or a class for an expanded clone.

few,TRBJ1-2,TRBV7-2,TRBD1,TGTGCCAGCAGCGCCGGACAGGGGGAAGTTAACTATGGCTACACCTTC,CASSAGQGEVNYGYTF
few,TRBJ1-2,TRBV14,.,TGTGCCAGCAGCCAGCTTGGGGAAATGAATGGCTACACCTTC,CASSQLGEMNGYTF
many,TRBJ1-2,TRBV20-1,.,TGCAGTGCTAGAACGGACCCTGGGAACTATGGCTACACCTTC,CSARTDPGNYGYTF
many,TRBJ1-2,TRBV12-3/TRBV12-4,.,TGTGCCAGCAGCCGCAACCCAAGCGTCTATGGCTACACCTTC,CASSRNPSVYGYTF
many,TRBJ1-2,TRBV12-3/TRBV12-4,.,TGTGCCAGCAGTTTAGGCCCGTCGGGAGAAGGCTATGGCTACACCTTC,CASSLGPSGEGYGYTF
many,TRBJ1-1,TRBV15,.,TGTGCCACCAGCAGAGATCCCAGGAGATCCACTGAAGCTTTCTTT,CATSRDPRRSTEAFF
.,TRBJ1-2,TRBV3-1,.,TGTGCCAGCAGCCAAAGGAGGGTGCAGGGCTACACCTTC,CASSQRRVQGYTF
.,TRBJ1-1,TRBV10-3,.,TGTGCCAGCAGTTCCCAACCTGGGGCAGCTGTTGAAGCTTTCTTT,CASSSQPGAAVEAFF
.,TRBJ2-7,TRBV12-3/TRBV12-4,TRBD1,TGTGCCAGCAGTTACTCATCATCACAGGGGCTCGAGCAGTACTTC,CASSYSSSQGLEQYF
many,TRBJ1-6,TRBV24-1,.,TGTGCCATGTGGACGGGGCCTTCACCCCTCCACTTT,CAMWTGPSPLHF
few,TRBJ1-6,TRBV12-3/TRBV12-4,.,TGTGCCAGCCATGGCAGGAACTCCTATAATTCACCCCTCCACTTT,CASHGRNSYNSPLHF
few,TRBJ2-2,TRBV9,.,TGTGCCAGCAGGCCGCTCACCGGGGAGCTGTTTTTT,CASRPLTGELFF
.,TRBJ2-7,TRBV18,TRBD1,TGTGCCGGGACAGGAACTTCCTACGAGCAGTACTTC,CAGTGTSYEQYF
few,TRBJ2-3,TRBV7-2,TRBD2,TGTGCCAGCAGCTTGGGACTAGCGGGGGGAGATACGCAGTATTTT,CASSLGLAGGDTQYF
few,TRBJ1-2,TRBV6-1,TRBD1,TGTGCCAGCAGTTTTGGACAGGGGGAAGGAGGCTACACCTTC,CASSFGQGEGGYTF
.,TRBJ1-3,TRBV9,.,TGTGCCAGCAGCGTAGCTCCGGGGGAACCTGGAAACACCATATATTTT,CASSVAPGEPGNTIYF
many,TRBJ1-1,TRBV19,.,TGTGCCAGTTCGGACAGGAACACTGAAGCTTTCTTT,CASSDRNTEAFF
once,TRBJ2-7,TRBV10-2,.,TGTGCCAGCTCACCAAACACGGCGTCGGACGAGCAGTACTTC,CASSPNTASDEQYF
.,TRBJ1-2,TRBV10-3,.,TGTGCCATCAGTGGGGGGGGGGCGTCGAGCTACACCTTC,CAISGGGASSYTF
few,TRBJ1-1,TRBV25-1,TRBD1,TGTGCCAGCAGTGTGGGGACAGGGAGGACTTTCTTT,CASSVGTGRTFF
many,TRBJ2-7,TRBV12-3/TRBV12-4,.,TGTGCCAGCAGTTCTGAAGTAGCGCGCTCCTACGAGCAGTACTTC,CASSSEVARSYEQYF
.,TRBJ2-1,TRBV25-1,TRBD2,TGTGCCAGCAGTGAATTAGGGACTAGTGATGAGCAGTTCTTC,CASSELGTSDEQFF
many,TRBJ1-1,TRBV25-1,.,TGTGCCAGCAGTGAACGTGACCTGTCTGAAGCTTTCTTT,CASSERDLSEAFF
.,TRBJ2-7,TRBV12-3/TRBV12-4,.,TGTGCCAGCAGTTTACTCCCTCGGTACGAGCAGTACTTC,CASSLLPRYEQYF
.,TRBJ1-2,TRBV29-1,TRBD1,TGCAGCGTCCTAGGGACAGGGGATGGCTACACCTTC,CSVLGTGDGYTF